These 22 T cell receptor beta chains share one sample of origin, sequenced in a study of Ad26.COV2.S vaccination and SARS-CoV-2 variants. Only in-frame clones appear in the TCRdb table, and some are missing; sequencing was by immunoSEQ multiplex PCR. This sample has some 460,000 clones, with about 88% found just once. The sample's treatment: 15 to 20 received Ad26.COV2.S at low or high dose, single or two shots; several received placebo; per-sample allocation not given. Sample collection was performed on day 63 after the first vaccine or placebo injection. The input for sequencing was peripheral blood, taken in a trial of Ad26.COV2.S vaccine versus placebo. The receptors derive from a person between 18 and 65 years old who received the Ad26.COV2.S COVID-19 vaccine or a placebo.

The CDR3 nucleotides are TGTGCCAGCAAGAAAAACCTTATAGAAGCTTTCTTT. Residues: CASKKNLIEAFF. The chain uses TRBV28 and TRBJ1-1; D remains unclear. The CDR3 is 12 residues long. CDR1 MDHEN and CDR2 SYDVKM come from the germline V gene. V was clipped by 7 bases and J by 8 bases, with 14 bases between them.

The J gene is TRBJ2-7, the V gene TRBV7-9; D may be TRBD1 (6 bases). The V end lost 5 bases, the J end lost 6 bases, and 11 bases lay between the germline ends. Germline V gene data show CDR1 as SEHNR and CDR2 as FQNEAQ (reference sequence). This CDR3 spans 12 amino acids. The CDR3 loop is CASSQTGVEQYF. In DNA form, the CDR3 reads TGTGCCAGCAGCCAGACAGGAGTCGAGCAGTACTTC.

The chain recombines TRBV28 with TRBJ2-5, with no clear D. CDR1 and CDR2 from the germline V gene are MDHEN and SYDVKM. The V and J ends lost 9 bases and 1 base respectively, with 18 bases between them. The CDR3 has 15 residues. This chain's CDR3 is CARAARTVSQETQYF. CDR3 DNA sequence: TGTGCCAGGGCGGCTAGGACGGTGAGCCAAGAGACCCAGTACTTC.

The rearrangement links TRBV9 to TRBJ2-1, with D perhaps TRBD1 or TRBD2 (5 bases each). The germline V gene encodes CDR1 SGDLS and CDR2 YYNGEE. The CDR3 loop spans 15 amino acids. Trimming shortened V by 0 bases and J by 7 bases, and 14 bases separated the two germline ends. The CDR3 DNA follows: TGTGCCAGCAGCGTAGGCTGGGACCCCGAGAATGAGCAGTTCTTC. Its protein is CASSVGWDPENEQFF.

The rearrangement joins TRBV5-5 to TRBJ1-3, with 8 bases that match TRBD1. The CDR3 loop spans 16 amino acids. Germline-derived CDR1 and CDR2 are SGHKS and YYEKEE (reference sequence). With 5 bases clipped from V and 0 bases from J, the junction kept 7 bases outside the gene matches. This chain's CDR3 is CASSSGTGASGNTIYF. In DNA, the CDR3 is TGTGCCAGCAGTTCCGGGACAGGCGCCTCTGGAAACACCATATATTTT.

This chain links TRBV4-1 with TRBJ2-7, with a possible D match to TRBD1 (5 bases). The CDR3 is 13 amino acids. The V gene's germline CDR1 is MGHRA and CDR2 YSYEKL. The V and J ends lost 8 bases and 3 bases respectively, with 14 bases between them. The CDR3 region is CASPQGWSYEQYF. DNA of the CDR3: TGCGCCAGCCCCCAGGGATGGAGCTACGAGCAGTACTTC.

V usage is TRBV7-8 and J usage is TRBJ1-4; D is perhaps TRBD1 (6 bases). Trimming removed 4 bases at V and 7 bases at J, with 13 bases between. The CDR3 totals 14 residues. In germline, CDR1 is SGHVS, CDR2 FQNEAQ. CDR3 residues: CASSWAGGPEKLFF. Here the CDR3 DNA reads TGTGCCAGCAGCTGGGCCGGGGGCCCTGAAAAACTGTTTTTT.

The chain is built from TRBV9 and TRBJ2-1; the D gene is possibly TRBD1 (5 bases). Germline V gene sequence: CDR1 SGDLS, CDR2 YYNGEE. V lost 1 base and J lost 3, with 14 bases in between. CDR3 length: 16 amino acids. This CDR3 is CASSVLNGQGYNEQFF. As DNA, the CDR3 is TGTGCCAGCAGCGTATTGAACGGGCAGGGCTACAATGAGCAGTTCTTC.

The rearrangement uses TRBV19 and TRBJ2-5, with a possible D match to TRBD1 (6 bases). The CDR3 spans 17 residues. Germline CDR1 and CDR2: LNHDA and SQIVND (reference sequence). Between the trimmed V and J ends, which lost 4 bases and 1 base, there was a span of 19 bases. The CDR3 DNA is TGTGCCAGTAGTACGGATGGGCAGGGGCTGGCCCAAGAGACCCAGTACTTC. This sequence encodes CASSTDGQGLAQETQYF.

The CDR3 is CASSLAVGFGSPLHF. In nucleotides, the CDR3 is TGTGCCAGCAGCTTAGCGGTGGGGTTTGGTTCACCCCTCCACTTT. The J gene is TRBJ1-6, the V gene TRBV7-6; unclear D gene. This CDR3 spans 15 amino acids. The germline CDR1 and CDR2 sequences are SGHVS and FNYEAQ. The ends were cut back, 0 bases at V and 9 bases at J, with 12 bases in the middle.

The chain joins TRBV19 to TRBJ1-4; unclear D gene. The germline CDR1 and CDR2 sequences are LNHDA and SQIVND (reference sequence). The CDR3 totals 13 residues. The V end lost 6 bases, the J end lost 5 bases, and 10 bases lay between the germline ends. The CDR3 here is CASSPNWNEKLFF. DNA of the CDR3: TGTGCCAGTAGCCCGAACTGGAATGAAAAACTGTTTTTT.

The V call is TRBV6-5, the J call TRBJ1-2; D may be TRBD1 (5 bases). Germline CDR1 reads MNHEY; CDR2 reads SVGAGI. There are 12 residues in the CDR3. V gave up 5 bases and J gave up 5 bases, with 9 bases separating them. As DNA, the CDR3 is TGTGCCAGCAGTCAGACAGCTTATGGCTACACCTTC. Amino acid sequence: CASSQTAYGYTF.

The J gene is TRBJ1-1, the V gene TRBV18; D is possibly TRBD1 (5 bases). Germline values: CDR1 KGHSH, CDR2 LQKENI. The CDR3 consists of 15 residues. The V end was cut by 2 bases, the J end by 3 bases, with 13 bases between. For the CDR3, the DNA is TGTGCCAGCTCACCAGGGGCCAGGGTTGACACTGAAGCTTTCTTT. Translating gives CASSPGARVDTEAFF.

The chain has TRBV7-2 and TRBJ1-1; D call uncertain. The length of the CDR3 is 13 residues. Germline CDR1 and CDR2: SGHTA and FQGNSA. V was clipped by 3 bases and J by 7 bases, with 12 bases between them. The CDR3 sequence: CASSFTTAFEAFF. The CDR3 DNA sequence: TGTGCCAGCAGCTTTACCACGGCGTTTGAAGCTTTCTTT.

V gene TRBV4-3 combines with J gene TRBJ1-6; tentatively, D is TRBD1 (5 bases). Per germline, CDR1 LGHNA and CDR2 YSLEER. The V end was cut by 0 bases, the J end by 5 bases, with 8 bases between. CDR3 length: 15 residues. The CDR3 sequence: CASSQETVDNSPLHF. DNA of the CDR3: TGCGCCAGCAGCCAAGAGACAGTAGATAATTCACCCCTCCACTTT.

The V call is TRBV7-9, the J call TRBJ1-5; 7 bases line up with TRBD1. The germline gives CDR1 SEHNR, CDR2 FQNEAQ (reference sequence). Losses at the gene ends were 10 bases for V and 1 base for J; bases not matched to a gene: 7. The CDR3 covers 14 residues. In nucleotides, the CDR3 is TGTGCCACGCAGGGGGATGCAAGCAATCAGCCCCAGCATTTT. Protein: CATQGDASNQPQHF.

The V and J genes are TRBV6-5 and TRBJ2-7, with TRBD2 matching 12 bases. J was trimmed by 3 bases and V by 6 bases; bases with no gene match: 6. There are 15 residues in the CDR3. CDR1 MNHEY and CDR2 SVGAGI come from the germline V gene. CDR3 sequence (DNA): TGTGCCAGCAGACTAGCGGGAGGTCTTGTCTACGAGCAGTACTTC. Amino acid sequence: CASRLAGGLVYEQYF.

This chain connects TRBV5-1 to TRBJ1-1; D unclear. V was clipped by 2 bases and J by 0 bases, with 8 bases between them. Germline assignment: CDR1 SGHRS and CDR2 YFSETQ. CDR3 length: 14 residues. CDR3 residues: CASSFDGLNTEAFF. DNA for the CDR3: TGCGCCAGCAGCTTTGACGGACTGAACACTGAAGCTTTCTTT.

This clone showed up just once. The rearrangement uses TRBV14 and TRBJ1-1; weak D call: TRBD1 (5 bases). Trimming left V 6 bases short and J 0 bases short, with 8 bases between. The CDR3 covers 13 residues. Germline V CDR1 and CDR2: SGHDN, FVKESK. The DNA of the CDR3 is TGTGCCAGCAGACAGGCCATGAACACTGAAGCTTTCTTT. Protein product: CASRQAMNTEAFF.

The DNA for the CDR3 is TGTGCCAGCAGCTTAGGTGGGGGTTACTCTGGAAACACCATATATTTT. Its translation is CASSLGGGYSGNTIYF. The genes are TRBV7-2 and TRBJ1-3, with a tentative D call TRBD1 (5 bases). The CDR3 covers 16 residues. V was cut by 1 base and J by 0 bases, with 10 bases left in between. Germline CDR1 SGHTA, CDR2 FQGNSA.

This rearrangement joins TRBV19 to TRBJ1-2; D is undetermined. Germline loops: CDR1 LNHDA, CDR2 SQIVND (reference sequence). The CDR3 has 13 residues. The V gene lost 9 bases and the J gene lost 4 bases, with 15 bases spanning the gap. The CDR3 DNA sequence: TGTGCCAGCTCCTCTCGGAAGACCTATGGCTACACCTTC. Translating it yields CASSSRKTYGYTF.

The CDR3 DNA reads as TGTGCCAGCAGCCAAGGTCTAGGGTCGCCTGGAAACACCATATATTTT. Its protein is CASSQGLGSPGNTIYF. The chain is built from TRBV3-1 (or the pseudogene TRBV3-2) and TRBJ1-3; D uncertain. V shed 1 base and J shed 2 bases, with 12 bases lying between them. The CDR3 sequence is 16 residues long. Germline V CDR1 and CDR2: LGHDT, YNNKEL (reference sequence).